Following are 17 T cell receptor beta chains from one sample sequenced in a study of shared clonotypes between healthy human individuals. Here immunoSEQ multiplex PCR was the method, and the copy in TCRdb shows in-frame clones only, minus some. The sample has around 200,000 clones; over 50% are singletons. Sequenced input: memory CD4+ T cells sorted from blood. Regarding subset: CD45RA-negative fraction. The receptors here all came from a man aged 30-40 years in good health.

The table lists this clone with a few counts. V gene TRBV19 combines with J gene TRBJ2-1; 9 bases are shared with TRBD1. The CDR3 loop spans 15 amino acids. Trimming removed 6 bases from V and 2 bases from J; junction bases left unmatched: 5. Germline V gene data show CDR1 as LNHDA and CDR2 as SQIVND (reference sequence). The CDR3 nucleotides read TGTGCCAGTAGGGGGGGACAGGGAACCTACAATGAGCAGTTCTTC. Amino acids: CASRGGQGTYNEQFF.

This clone was counted only a few times. This sample also contains other DNA sequences that code for the same CDR3. The chain is built from TRBV5-6 and TRBJ2-4; 8 bases line up with TRBD1. The CDR3 consists of 17 residues. With V trimmed by 2 bases and J by 0 bases, 7 bases remained unmatched. CDR1 and CDR2 (germline): SGHDT, YYEEEE. CDR3 residues: CASSFGTGLLAKNIQYF. CDR3 coding DNA: TGTGCCAGCAGCTTTGGGACAGGACTATTAGCCAAAAACATTCAGTACTTC.

V gene TRBV7-9 combines with J gene TRBJ2-2; no clear D. The germline V gene has CDR1 SEHNR and CDR2 FQNEAQ (reference sequence). V lost 5 bases and J 6 bases, leaving 16 bases between the germline ends. The CDR3 loop spans 15 amino acids. The CDR3 is CASSPRSDQSGELFF. DNA for the CDR3: TGTGCCAGCAGCCCCCGCTCTGACCAGTCCGGGGAGCTGTTTTTT.

This clone appeared a few times. The chain employs TRBV29-1 and TRBJ2-1; TRBD1 aligns across 9 bases. V shed 3 bases and J 8 bases; nucleotides not matched to a gene: 2. The CDR3 has 12 amino acids. Germline V lookup: CDR1 SQVTM, CDR2 ANQGSEA. The CDR3 protein is CSVDDRGDEQFF. The CDR3 nucleotides are TGCAGCGTTGACGACAGGGGGGATGAGCAGTTCTTC.

The chain combines TRBV5-8 with TRBJ1-1; the D gene is possibly TRBD1 (5 bases). CDR3 length: 13 amino acids. Germline V gene sequence: CDR1 SGHTS, CDR2 YDEGEE. V shed 7 bases and J shed 5 bases, with 15 bases lying between them. The CDR3 spells CASQAGEGTEAFF. The CDR3 DNA is TGTGCCAGCCAAGCGGGGGAGGGGACTGAAGCTTTCTTT.

CDR3 protein: CASSSRTGGYYEQYF. In DNA form, the CDR3 reads TGTGCCAGCAGTTCCCGGACAGGGGGCTACTACGAGCAGTACTTC. The V call is TRBV6-6, the J call TRBJ2-7, with 11 bases identical to TRBD1. V shed 4 bases and J 3 bases; nucleotides not matched to a gene: 5. The germline gives CDR1 MNHNY, CDR2 SVGAGI (reference sequence). This CDR3 comprises 15 residues.

The chain employs TRBV6-1 and TRBJ2-5, with TRBD2 identical over 7 bases. From germline, CDR1 is MNHNS and CDR2 SASEGT. The ends lost 4 bases at V and 5 bases at J; junction bases unmatched: 13. The length of the CDR3 is 16 residues. The DNA for the CDR3 is TGTGCCAGCAGTGGACGGGCTAGCGGTACGGGGGAGACCCAGTACTTC. It encodes CASSGRASGTGETQYF.

V is TRBV29-1 and J is TRBJ1-1; no definite D call. V was cut by 5 bases and J by 3 bases, with 13 bases left in between. The CDR3 is 13 amino acids. Germline V gene lookup returns CDR1 SQVTM and CDR2 ANQGSEA. The CDR3 is CSVRTKQDTEAFF. Written as DNA, the CDR3 is TGCAGCGTTCGCACAAAACAAGACACTGAAGCTTTCTTT.

This clone was detected only once. The gene calls are TRBV5-1 and TRBJ2-5; 15 nucleotides agree with TRBD2. Per germline, CDR1 SGHRS and CDR2 YFSETQ. The CDR3 sequence is 16 residues long. Trimming cost V 4 bases and J 4 bases; bases outside gene matches: 5. CDR3 nucleotides: TGCGCCAGCAGCCCGGGACTAGCGGGAGGAATAGAGACCCAGTACTTC. Protein product: CASSPGLAGGIETQYF.

The chain carries TRBV2 and TRBJ2-7; 7 nucleotides match TRBD1. The V gene end was trimmed by 4 bases and the J gene end by 1 base; junction bases not matched to a gene: 1. The CDR3 runs 13 residues. Germline values: CDR1 SNHLY, CDR2 FYNNEI. CDR3 sequence reads: CASSGDRSYEQYF. CDR3 nucleotide sequence: TGTGCCAGCAGTGGGGACAGATCCTACGAGCAGTACTTC. Looking up the rest from reference TRBV2 and TRBJ2-7 gives the full variable domain: EPEVTQTPSHQVTQMGQEVILRCVPISNHLYFYWYRQILGQKVEFLVSFYNNEISEKSEIFDDQFSVERPDGSNFTLKIRSTKLEDSAMYFCASSGDRSYEQYFGPGTRLTVT.

The chain joins TRBV5-4 to TRBJ2-1, with 12 bases identical to TRBD2. This CDR3 is 18 amino acids long. Germline assignment: CDR1 SGHNT and CDR2 YYREEE (reference sequence). V was clipped by 2 bases and J by 9 bases; unmatched bases: 15. The CDR3 DNA sequence: TGTGCCAGCAGCTTTCGTGTACCGGCTAGCGGGAGGGGTGGTGAGCAGTTCTTC. Protein: CASSFRVPASGRGGEQFF.

This clone was seen only once. The chain joins TRBV4-2 to TRBJ2-3; D gene unclear. Germline V gene sequence: CDR1 LGHNA, CDR2 YNFKEQ. CDR3 size: 13 residues. Trimming cost V 1 base and J 6 bases, with 8 bases left between them. This CDR3 reads CASSQVRTDTQYF. The CDR3 DNA sequence: TGTGCCAGCAGCCAAGTCAGGACGGATACGCAGTATTTT.

The chain uses TRBV28 and TRBJ2-2; 7 nucleotides agree with TRBD2. This CDR3 comprises 16 residues. Germline-derived CDR1 and CDR2 are MDHEN and SYDVKM. Trimming cost V 5 bases and J 7 bases; bases outside gene matches: 13. The CDR3 is CASSPWGGSNIGELFF. CDR3 in DNA: TGTGCCAGCAGTCCATGGGGCGGGAGTAATATCGGGGAGCTGTTTTTT. The full variable domain, completed using reference TRBV28 and TRBJ2-2, is DVKVTQSSRYLVKRTGEKVFLECVQDMDHENMFWYRQDPGLGLRLIYFSYDVKMKEKGDIPEGYSVSREKKERFSLILESASTNQTSMYLCASSPWGGSNIGELFFGEGSRLTVL.

The chain employs TRBV18 and TRBJ1-1, with D possibly TRBD1 on 6 matching bases. V gave up 2 bases and J gave up 1 base, with 8 bases separating them. Germline V CDR1 and CDR2: KGHSH, LQKENI. The CDR3 runs 14 residues. The CDR3 region has the DNA TGTGCCAGCTCACCAGGACAGACGAACACTGAAGCTTTCTTT. It translates to CASSPGQTNTEAFF. The full variable domain, rest sourced from reference TRBV18 and TRBJ1-1, is NAGVMQNPRHLVRRRGQEARLRCSPMKGHSHVYWYRQLPEEGLKFMVYLQKENIIDESGMPKERFSAEFPKEGPSILRIQQVVRGDSAAYFCASSPGQTNTEAFFGQGTRLTVV.

The V and J genes are TRBV11-3 and TRBJ2-2, with D uncertain. CDR3 size: 14 residues. V was pared by 1 base and J by 6 bases, with 9 bases between. Germline CDR1 and CDR2: SGHNT and YENEEA. The CDR3 nucleotides are TGTGCCAGCAGCTTAGGGCGTTTTTCCGGGGAGCTGTTTTTT. It encodes CASSLGRFSGELFF.

This sequence joins TRBV30 and TRBJ2-3, with a weak D call TRBD1 (5 bases). Germline V gene sequence: CDR1 GTSNPN, CDR2 SVGIG (reference sequence). This CDR3 has 14 residues. V was pared by 2 bases and J by 6 bases, with 15 bases between. The CDR3 protein is CAWSTGQGCDTQYF. CDR3 bases: TGTGCCTGGAGTACCGGCCAGGGTTGTGATACGCAGTATTTT. Complete variable domain (other parts from reference TRBV30 and TRBJ2-3): SQTIHQWPATLVQPVGSPLSLECTVEGTSNPNLYWYRQAAGRGLQLLFYSVGIGQISSEVPQNLSASRPQDRQFILSSKKLLLSDSGFYLCAWSTGQGCDTQYFGPGTRLTVL.

This chain links TRBV30 with TRBJ2-3; 7 nucleotides match TRBD2. Germline V CDR1 and CDR2: GTSNPN, SVGIG (reference sequence). Germline trimming cut 0 bases from V and 2 bases from J; bases unmatched to any gene: 5. The CDR3 has 15 amino acids. The CDR3 nucleotides read TGTGCCTGGAGTGTGGACGGGGGGTACACAGATACGCAGTATTTT. Amino acid sequence: CAWSVDGGYTDTQYF.